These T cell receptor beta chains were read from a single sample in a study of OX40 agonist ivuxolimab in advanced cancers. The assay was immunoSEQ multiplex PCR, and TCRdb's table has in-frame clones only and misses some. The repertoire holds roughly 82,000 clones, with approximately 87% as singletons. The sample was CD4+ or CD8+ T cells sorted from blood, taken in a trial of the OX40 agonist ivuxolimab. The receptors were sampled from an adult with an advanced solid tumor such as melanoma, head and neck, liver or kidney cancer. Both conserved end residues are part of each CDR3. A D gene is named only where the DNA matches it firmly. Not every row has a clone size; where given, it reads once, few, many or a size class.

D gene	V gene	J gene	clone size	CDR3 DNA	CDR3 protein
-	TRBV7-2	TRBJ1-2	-	TGTGCCAGCAACACGGCGGTGGGAGGGCTCTATGGCTACACCTTC	CASNTAVGGLYGYTF
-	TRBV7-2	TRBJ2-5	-	TGTGCCAGCAGCCGCACAGGGTTTGGCGGGGAGACCCAGTACTTC	CASSRTGFGGETQYF
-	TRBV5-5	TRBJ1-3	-	TGTGCCAGCAGCTTGCAGGGAAACACCATATATTTT	CASSLQGNTIYF
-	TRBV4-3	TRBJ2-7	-	TGCGCCAGCAGCCAAGGCCTGAGGGGCCGGGGATCCTACGAGCAGTACTTC	CASSQGLRGRGSYEQYF
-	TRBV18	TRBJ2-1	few	TGTGCCAGCTCACCAGAAAGGGGCCGGCTCTCCTACAATGAGCAGTTCTTC	CASSPERGRLSYNEQFF
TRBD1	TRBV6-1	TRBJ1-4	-	TGTGCCACTAAATCGACAGGGGTAAATGAAAAACTGTTTTTT	CATKSTGVNEKLFF
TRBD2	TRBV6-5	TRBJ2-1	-	TGTGCCAGCAGCTCCGGGACTAGCGGTACAAATGAGCAGTTCTTC	CASSSGTSGTNEQFF
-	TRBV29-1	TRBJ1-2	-	TGCAGCGTTCCACTCAGGGGCTATGGCTACACCTTC	CSVPLRGYGYTF
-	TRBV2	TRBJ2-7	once	TGTGCCAGCACTGACCCGACAGACCAAGAGCAGTACTTC	CASTDPTDQEQYF
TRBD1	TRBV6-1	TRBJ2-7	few	TGTGCCAGCAGGCTAGACTACAGGGGGAATTACGAGCAGTACTTC	CASRLDYRGNYEQYF
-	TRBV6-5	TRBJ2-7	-	TGTGCCAGCACGGATTATCAGGGCTACGAGCAGTACTTC	CASTDYQGYEQYF
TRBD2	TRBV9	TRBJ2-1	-	TGTGCCAGCAGCTCGTCGCGGGGGGCGTACAATGAGCAGTTCTTC	CASSSSRGAYNEQFF
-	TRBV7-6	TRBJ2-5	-	TGTGCCAGCAGCTGGAACCCCAGAGGGGAGACCCAGTACTTC	CASSWNPRGETQYF
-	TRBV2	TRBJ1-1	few	TGTGCCAGCAGAGATTTTGACACTGAAGCTTTCTTT	CASRDFDTEAFF
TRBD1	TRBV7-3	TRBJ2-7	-	TGTGCCAGCAGACCTGATACCGGGACAGGGGAGGTCGAGCAGTACTTC	CASRPDTGTGEVEQYF
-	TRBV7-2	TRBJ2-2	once	TGTGCCAGCAGCTTGTTAGCCGCGGCCGCAAACACCGGGGAGCTGTTTTTT	CASSLLAAAANTGELFF
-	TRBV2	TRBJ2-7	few	TGTGCCAGCAGAGACTCACACGAGCAGTACTTC	CASRDSHEQYF
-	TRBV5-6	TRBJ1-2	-	TGTGCCAGCAGTTTCGAAACACAGGGTTATGGCTACACCTTC	CASSFETQGYGYTF
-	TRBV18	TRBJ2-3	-	TGTGCCAGCTCACCATCGAGGATGACGCAGTATTTT	CASSPSRMTQYF
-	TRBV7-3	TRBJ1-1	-	TGTGCCAGCACTGGGGAAAACACTGAAGCTTTCTTT	CASTGENTEAFF
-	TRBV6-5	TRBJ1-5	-	TGTGCCAGCAGTTACTCCCCACCTCCTGGTCAGCCCCAGCATTTT	CASSYSPPPGQPQHF
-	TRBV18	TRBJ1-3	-	TGTGCCAGCTCACCAAGGAAGGAACACACTGGAAACACCATATATTTT	CASSPRKEHTGNTIYF
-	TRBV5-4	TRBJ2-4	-	TGTGCCAGCAGCTTGGGCCAGGGGTTTTCCAAAAACATTCAGTACTTC	CASSLGQGFSKNIQYF
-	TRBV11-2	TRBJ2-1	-	TGTGCCAGCAGCCTATCCGTAACTCACTCCTACAATGAGCAGTTCTTC	CASSLSVTHSYNEQFF
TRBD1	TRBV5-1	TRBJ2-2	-	TGCGCCAGCAGCCCTTACAGGGGTGGGACCGGGGAGCTGTTTTTT	CASSPYRGGTGELFF
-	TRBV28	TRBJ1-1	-	TGTGCCAGCAGTTCCCACGGACGGGGATACGCGACTGAAGCTTTCTTT	CASSSHGRGYATEAFF
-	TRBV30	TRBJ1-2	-	TGTGCCTGGAGTGTACCGTGGGGCAGGGCTAACTATGGCTACACCTTC	CAWSVPWGRANYGYTF
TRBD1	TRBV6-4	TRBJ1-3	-	TGTGCCAGCAGTGACTCAGGGGCAGGGGGCTCTGGAAACACCATATATTTT	CASSDSGAGGSGNTIYF
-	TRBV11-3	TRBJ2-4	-	TGTGCCAGCAGCACCCTTTTGGGGCGTGACATTCAGTACTTC	CASSTLLGRDIQYF
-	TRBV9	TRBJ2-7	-	TGTGCCAGCAGCACGGGGGGGACAGGGCCCCACGAGCAGTACTTC	CASSTGGTGPHEQYF
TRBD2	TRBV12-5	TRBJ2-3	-	TGTGCTAGTGGTTTAGGACTAGCGGGGTACACAGATACGCAGTATTTT	CASGLGLAGYTDTQYF
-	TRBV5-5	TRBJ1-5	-	TGTGCCAGCAGCTTGGAGGTGGATCAGCCCCAGCATTTT	CASSLEVDQPQHF
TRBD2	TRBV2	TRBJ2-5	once	TGTGCCAGCCGTCCGGGAGCGGGGGGGATACCTGGAGAGACCCAGTACTTC	CASRPGAGGIPGETQYF
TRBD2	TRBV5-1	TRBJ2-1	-	TGCGCCAGCAGCTTGGGTTCGGGGGGGCCGAATGAGCAGTTCTTC	CASSLGSGGPNEQFF
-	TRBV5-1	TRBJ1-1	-	TGCGCCAGCAGCCCTGGGGCCCCTGGGACTGAAGCTTTCTTT	CASSPGAPGTEAFF
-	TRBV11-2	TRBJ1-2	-	TGTGCCAGCAGCCCCCGCCGGGGCTACACCTTC	CASSPRRGYTF
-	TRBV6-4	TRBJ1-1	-	TGTGCCAGCAGTGACTCCTCTAAGAACACTGAAGCTTTCTTT	CASSDSSKNTEAFF
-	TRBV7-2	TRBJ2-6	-	TGTGCCAGCAGCCTACAGAACTCTGGGGCCAACGTCCTGACTTTC	CASSLQNSGANVLTF
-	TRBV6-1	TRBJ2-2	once	TGTGCCAGCGAGAACACCGGGGAGCTGTTTTTT	CASENTGELFF
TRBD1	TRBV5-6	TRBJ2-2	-	TGTGCCAGCAGCAATGGACAGGTGGGGAACACCGGGGAGCTGTTTTTT	CASSNGQVGNTGELFF
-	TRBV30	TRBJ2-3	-	TGTGCCTGGAGTAACCTAGGGACCAGAGATACGCAGTATTTT	CAWSNLGTRDTQYF
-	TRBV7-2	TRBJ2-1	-	TGTGCCAGCAGCTCCTATTACAATGAGCAGTTCTTC	CASSSYYNEQFF
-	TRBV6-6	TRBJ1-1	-	TGTGCCAGCAGTTACGGGGGGAACATGAACACTGAAGCTTTCTTT	CASSYGGNMNTEAFF
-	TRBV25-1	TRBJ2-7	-	TGTGCCAGCAGTGAACCTAACAAGGGAAACTACGAGCAGTACTTC	CASSEPNKGNYEQYF
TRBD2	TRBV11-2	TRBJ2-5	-	TGTGCCAGCAGCCCAATCCCCGGGGGGGGCGAGACCCAGTACTTC	CASSPIPGGGETQYF
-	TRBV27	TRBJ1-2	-	TGTGCCAGCAGTTTACAGGGGTTTGAGCCCTCCACCTATTTTGGCTACACCTTC	CASSLQGFEPSTYFGYTF
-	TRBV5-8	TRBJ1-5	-	TGTGCCAGCAGCTTGTCTTTGGCAGGGGTCAGCAATCAGCCCCAGCATTTT	CASSLSLAGVSNQPQHF
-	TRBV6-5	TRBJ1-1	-	TGTGCCAGCAGTTTTATACAGGGAGGGGGAACTGAAGCTTTCTTT	CASSFIQGGGTEAFF
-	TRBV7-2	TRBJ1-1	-	TGTGCCAGCAGCTTAGGGTTTAGGGGGGAGAGGGCTGAAGCTTTCTTT	CASSLGFRGERAEAFF
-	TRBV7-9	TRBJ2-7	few	TGTGCCAGCAGCTTTATGGACGCTGGCTCCTACGAGCAGTACTTC	CASSFMDAGSYEQYF
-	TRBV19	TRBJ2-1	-	TGTGCCAGTAGTTCCCCGGACACCGACAATGAGCAGTTCTTC	CASSSPDTDNEQFF
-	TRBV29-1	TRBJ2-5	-	TGCAGCGTTGAACTGACAGCACGGGCGACCCAGTACTTC	CSVELTARATQYF
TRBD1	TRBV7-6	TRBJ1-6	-	TGTGCCAGCAGCCCGGACAGGGCTTCCCTCCACTTT	CASSPDRASLHF
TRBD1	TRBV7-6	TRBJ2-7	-	TGTGCCAGCAGCTTAGGGGTTGGGACAGGGACCTCCTACGAGCAGTACTTC	CASSLGVGTGTSYEQYF
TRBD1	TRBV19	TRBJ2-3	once	TGTGCCAGTAGTTTACAGGGGTGGGACGCAGATACGCAGTATTTT	CASSLQGWDADTQYF